This T cell receptor (beta chain) was identified during a study of CD8 T cells in ankylosing spondylitis. This clonotype was picked up many times. Its antigen is as yet unknown. TCRdb recomputed calls from the 5' RACE reads with MiXCR, one row per CDR3 protein. The table records over 150,000 distinct CDR3 sequences, 18% of them present only once. The V gene lost 4 bases and the J gene lost 3 bases, with 13 bases spanning the gap. This CDR3 has 14 residues. CDR1 is SGHRS, CDR2 YFSETQ, per germline. General study points: Ankylosing spondylitis blood appeared to carry a characteristic TCR beta motif of roughly eight highly homologous variants. The study looked at matched synovial fluid samples from ankylosing spondylitis patients. Disease-linked clones were reported to be significantly enriched there.

This sequence was found in a male donor aged 5-30 years with ankylosing spondylitis or in good health (not recorded which). What was sequenced was blood, either unsorted or a sorted T cell fraction (not recorded which). The chain links TRBV5-1 to TRBJ1-2; D is unclear. The DNA of the CDR3 is TGCGCCAGCAGCCCGAGGACGGATTACTATGGCTACACCTTC. Its protein product is CASSPRTDYYGYTF.